Listed below are T cell receptor beta chains from one sample, sequenced in a study of T cell responses to AZD1222 COVID-19 vaccine. Clones were sequenced by immunoSEQ multiplex PCR, and TCRdb holds only the in-frame ones, with some missing. The table lists 110,000 or so clones, around 76% of them singletons, with 5% in the top ten. The starting material was peripheral blood, obtained on day 0 of AZD1222 vaccination. All receptors come from an adult in good health. The CDR3 runs from the conserved cysteine through the conserved F or W. D genes are given only for firm matches. Rows give clone size only sometimes, using once, few, many, or a class for an expanded clone.

d_call	v_call	j_call	clone_size	cdr3_aa	cdr3_nt
TRBD1	TRBV5-4	TRBJ1-1	NA	CASSSPGQGWSEAFF	TGTGCCAGCAGCTCCCCGGGACAGGGGTGGTCTGAAGCTTTCTTT
TRBD1	TRBV27	TRBJ1-4	NA	CASSPWTGDEKLFF	TGTGCCAGCAGTCCCTGGACAGGGGATGAAAAACTGTTTTTT
TRBD1	TRBV7-2	TRBJ1-5	NA	CASSWGQGNNQPQHF	TGTGCCAGCAGCTGGGGACAGGGGAACAATCAGCCCCAGCATTTT
NA	TRBV5-5	TRBJ1-2	NA	CASSQPTVNYGYTF	TGTGCCAGCAGCCAGCCGACAGTTAACTATGGCTACACCTTC
TRBD1	TRBV25-1	TRBJ2-5	NA	CASRPDRRETQYF	TGTGCCAGCAGACCGGACAGGCGGGAGACCCAGTACTTC
NA	TRBV29-1	TRBJ1-1	NA	CSVSGQTVEAFF	TGCAGCGTTTCTGGGCAGACAGTTGAAGCTTTCTTT
TRBD2	TRBV4-2	TRBJ2-1	few	CASSQISGLAAEQFF	TGTGCCAGCAGCCAAATATCGGGACTAGCGGCTGAGCAGTTCTTC
NA	TRBV7-3	TRBJ2-1	NA	CASSLTENNEQFF	TGTGCCAGCAGCTTAACTGAAAACAATGAGCAGTTCTTC
NA	TRBV12-3/TRBV12-4	TRBJ2-5	NA	CARNGSGVAQYF	TGTGCCAGGAACGGGTCGGGAGTGGCCCAGTACTTC
NA	TRBV19	TRBJ1-2	NA	CASSIELGPHYGYTF	TGTGCCAGTAGTATAGAGTTGGGGCCACACTATGGCTACACCTTC
TRBD2	TRBV6-5	TRBJ2-3	NA	CASSYLPSGTTDTQYF	TGTGCCAGCAGTTACTTGCCTAGCGGAACCACAGATACGCAGTATTTT
NA	TRBV30	TRBJ1-1	NA	CAWSSWGGMNTEAFF	TGTGCCTGGAGTTCGTGGGGGGGAATGAACACTGAAGCTTTCTTT
TRBD2	TRBV7-3	TRBJ2-1	NA	CASSPRTSGGAEQFF	TGTGCCAGCAGCCCCCGGACTAGCGGGGGGGCCGAGCAGTTCTTC
NA	TRBV2	TRBJ1-4	NA	CASSVEAEKLFF	TGTGCCAGCAGTGTAGAGGCTGAAAAACTGTTTTTT
TRBD1	TRBV4-2	TRBJ2-1	NA	CASSQAGGSRNEQFF	TGTGCCAGCAGCCAAGCAGGGGGCTCCAGAAATGAGCAGTTCTTC
NA	TRBV7-2	TRBJ2-3	NA	CASSYTGVGTDTQYF	TGTGCCAGCAGCTACACGGGGGTAGGCACAGATACGCAGTATTTT
NA	TRBV7-8	TRBJ1-6	once	CASSIEPGEDSPLHF	TGTGCCAGCAGCATAGAACCGGGGGAGGATTCACCCCTCCACTTT
TRBD1	TRBV2	TRBJ1-2	few	CASSGTGRTLYGYTF	TGTGCCAGCAGTGGGACAGGCCGTACCCTCTATGGCTACACCTTC
NA	TRBV4-2	TRBJ2-7	NA	CASSQSRGEQYF	TGTGCCAGCAGCCAATCCCGTGGCGAGCAGTACTTC
NA	TRBV6-5	TRBJ1-1	NA	CASSLKPNAMNTEAFF	TGTGCCAGCAGTTTAAAACCGAACGCCATGAACACTGAAGCTTTCTTT
TRBD2	TRBV5-1	TRBJ2-2	once	CASSLAAGGSTGELFF	TGCGCCAGCAGCTTGGCCGCGGGGGGAAGCACCGGGGAGCTGTTTTTT
NA	TRBV6-1	TRBJ1-1	NA	CASSARRETLQGWAFF	TGTGCCAGCAGTGCCCGGAGGGAAACCTTACAGGGATGGGCTTTCTTT
TRBD1	TRBV4-3	TRBJ1-4	many	CASSQDRGQGNEKLFF	TGCGCCAGCAGCCAAGATAGGGGACAGGGGAATGAAAAACTGTTTTTT
NA	TRBV6-5	TRBJ2-3	NA	CASSYRGLGTDTQYF	TGTGCCAGCAGTTACAGGGGCTTGGGCACAGATACGCAGTATTTT
NA	TRBV25-1	TRBJ1-2	NA	CASSEPGIGGYTF	TGTGCCAGCAGTGAACCAGGGATCGGTGGCTACACCTTC
NA	TRBV18	TRBJ2-3	NA	CASSPTGLSTDTQYF	TGTGCCAGCTCACCCACGGGACTGAGCACAGATACGCAGTATTTT
NA	TRBV15	TRBJ2-1	NA	CATSRDLSHEQFF	TGTGCCACCAGCAGAGATCTGTCTCATGAGCAGTTCTTC
NA	TRBV18	TRBJ2-2	many	CASSPAPLGTGELFF	TGTGCCAGCTCACCAGCTCCCCTGGGGACCGGGGAGCTGTTTTTT
NA	TRBV5-8	TRBJ2-3	NA	CASSLPGSAGDTQYF	TGTGCCAGCAGCCTCCCGGGAAGCGCTGGAGATACGCAGTATTTT
NA	TRBV10-2	TRBJ1-2	NA	CASSESKGNYGYTF	TGCGCCAGCAGTGAGTCTAAGGGAAACTATGGCTACACCTTC
NA	TRBV28	TRBJ2-7	NA	CASSSPDGSYEQYF	TGTGCCAGCAGTTCCCCGGACGGATCCTACGAGCAGTACTTC
NA	TRBV7-9	TRBJ2-1	once	CASSYYNEQFF	TGTGCCAGCAGTTATTACAATGAGCAGTTCTTC
NA	TRBV6-5	TRBJ2-3	NA	CASSLPGGEDTQYF	TGTGCCAGCAGTTTGCCGGGGGGCGAGGATACGCAGTATTTT
NA	TRBV19	TRBJ1-2	once	CASSSLPLISGYTF	TGTGCCAGTAGTTCCCTCCCCTTGATTAGTGGCTACACCTTC
NA	TRBV4-2	TRBJ2-5	once	CASSQEKSALATETQYF	TGTGCCAGCAGCCAAGAGAAGTCCGCCCTAGCCACAGAGACCCAGTACTTC
NA	TRBV2	TRBJ2-3	few	CATSVADTQYF	TGTGCCACATCTGTAGCAGATACGCAGTATTTT
NA	TRBV7-2	TRBJ1-2	once	CASSSGVGGGYTF	TGTGCCAGCAGCTCAGGGGTTGGGGGTGGCTACACCTTC
NA	TRBV27	TRBJ1-1	NA	CASSLNGGNTEAFF	TGTGCCAGCAGTTTAAACGGAGGGAACACTGAAGCTTTCTTT
TRBD1	TRBV5-1	TRBJ1-4	NA	CASTTGGANEKLFF	TGCGCCAGCACGACAGGGGGGGCTAATGAAAAACTGTTTTTT
TRBD2	TRBV7-2	TRBJ2-7	once	CASSLAGSGGAHEQYF	TGTGCCAGCAGCTTAGCGGGTAGCGGGGGGGCCCACGAGCAGTACTTC
NA	TRBV6-1	TRBJ2-3	NA	CASSEGTLDTQYF	TGTGCCAGCAGTGAGGGGACATTAGATACGCAGTATTTT
NA	TRBV5-1	TRBJ1-2	NA	CASAQQERGYGYTF	TGCGCCAGCGCCCAACAGGAGAGAGGCTATGGCTACACCTTC
TRBD2	TRBV12-3/TRBV12-4	TRBJ2-5	NA	CASSLWGGETQYF	TGTGCCAGCAGTTTATGGGGAGGGGAGACCCAGTACTTC
NA	TRBV7-9	TRBJ1-2	NA	CASSLIDRLGYTF	TGTGCCAGCAGCCTAATCGACAGGTTGGGCTACACCTTC
NA	TRBV6-2/TRBV6-3	TRBJ2-7	NA	CASSYPDRRDPYEQYF	TGTGCCAGCAGTTACCCCGACAGACGAGATCCCTACGAGCAGTACTTC
NA	TRBV7-9	TRBJ1-2	NA	CASSPWVPRTISMDYGYTF	TGTGCCAGCAGCCCCTGGGTCCCTAGGACGATATCGATGGACTATGGCTACACCTTC
TRBD1	TRBV7-9	TRBJ2-1	NA	CASRWGQVSDEQFF	TGTGCCTCTAGGTGGGGACAGGTGTCCGATGAGCAGTTCTTC
NA	TRBV6-2/TRBV6-3	TRBJ2-1	NA	CASNPGGAGEQFF	TGTGCCAGCAACCCCGGGGGAGCGGGTGAGCAGTTCTTC
NA	TRBV5-1	TRBJ1-4	NA	CASSLVGLRENEKLFF	TGCGCCAGCAGCTTGGTCGGTCTCAGGGAGAATGAAAAACTGTTTTTT
NA	TRBV6-2/TRBV6-3	TRBJ2-5	NA	CASSKTLAETQYF	TGTGCCAGCAGTAAGACTCTAGCAGAGACCCAGTACTTC
TRBD1	TRBV6-4	TRBJ1-2	NA	CASSSGTGQGYTF	TGTGCCAGCAGTTCCGGGACAGGGCAGGGCTACACCTTC
TRBD1	TRBV7-9	TRBJ2-1	NA	CASSRSGQSYNEQFF	TGTGCCAGCAGCCGATCGGGACAGAGTTACAATGAGCAGTTCTTC
NA	TRBV2	TRBJ1-2	NA	CASRTPGFSTF	TGTGCCAGCCGAACTCCGGGATTCTCCACCTTC
NA	TRBV9	TRBJ1-6	NA	CASSPQGSYNSPLHF	TGTGCCAGCAGCCCTCAGGGCTCCTATAATTCACCCCTCCACTTT